This T cell receptor (beta chain) was recovered during a study of control samples from healthy donors and cancer patients. V lost 2 bases to trimming and J lost 8 bases, with 18 bases between them. Germline V CDR1 and CDR2: MGHRA, YSYEKL. The CDR3 sequence is 16 residues long. TCRdb's copy holds only in-frame clones and misses some; the assay was immunoSEQ multiplex PCR. Found here are 170,000 or so clones, roughly 94% of them singletons; the top ten hold 1.1% to 1.5%. The sequence derives from a woman younger than 35 in good health. The chain carries TRBV4-1 and TRBJ1-4; no firm D call. The specimen was blood. The CDR3 loop reads CASSQSRARRREKLFF. The CDR3 DNA follows: TGCGCCAGCAGCCAAAGCCGCGCGAGGAGGAGGGAAAAACTGTTTTTT.